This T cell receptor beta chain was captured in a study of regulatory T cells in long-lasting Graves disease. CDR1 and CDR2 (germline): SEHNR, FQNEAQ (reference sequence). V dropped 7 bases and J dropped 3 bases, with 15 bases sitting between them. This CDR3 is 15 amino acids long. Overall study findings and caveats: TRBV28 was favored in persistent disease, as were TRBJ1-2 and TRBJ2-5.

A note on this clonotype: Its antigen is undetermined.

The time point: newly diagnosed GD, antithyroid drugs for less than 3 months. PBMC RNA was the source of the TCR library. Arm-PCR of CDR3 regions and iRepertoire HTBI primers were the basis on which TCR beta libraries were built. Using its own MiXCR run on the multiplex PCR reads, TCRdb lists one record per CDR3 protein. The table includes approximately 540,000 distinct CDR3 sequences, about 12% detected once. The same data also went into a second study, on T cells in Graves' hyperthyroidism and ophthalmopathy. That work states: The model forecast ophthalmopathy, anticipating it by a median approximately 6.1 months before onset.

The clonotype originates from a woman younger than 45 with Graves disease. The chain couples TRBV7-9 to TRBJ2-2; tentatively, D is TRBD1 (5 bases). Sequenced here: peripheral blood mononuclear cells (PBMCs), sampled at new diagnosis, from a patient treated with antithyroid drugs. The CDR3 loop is CASNTPTEDTGELFF. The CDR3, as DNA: TGTGCCAGCAACACCCCGACAGAGGACACCGGGGAGCTGTTTTTT.